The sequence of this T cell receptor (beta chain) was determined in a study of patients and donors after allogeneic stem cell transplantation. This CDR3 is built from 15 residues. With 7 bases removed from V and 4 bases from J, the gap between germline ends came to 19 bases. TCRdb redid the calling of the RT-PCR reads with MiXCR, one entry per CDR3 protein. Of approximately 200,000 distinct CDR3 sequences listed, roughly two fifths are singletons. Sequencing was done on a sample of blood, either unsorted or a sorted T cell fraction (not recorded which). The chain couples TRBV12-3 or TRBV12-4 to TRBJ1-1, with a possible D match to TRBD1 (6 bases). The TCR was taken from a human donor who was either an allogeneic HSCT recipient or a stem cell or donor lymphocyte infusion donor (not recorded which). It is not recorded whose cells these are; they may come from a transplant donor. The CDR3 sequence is CASTPMGGRGTEAFF. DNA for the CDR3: TGTGCCAGCACCCCGATGGGGGGGCGAGGCACTGAAGCTTTCTTT.